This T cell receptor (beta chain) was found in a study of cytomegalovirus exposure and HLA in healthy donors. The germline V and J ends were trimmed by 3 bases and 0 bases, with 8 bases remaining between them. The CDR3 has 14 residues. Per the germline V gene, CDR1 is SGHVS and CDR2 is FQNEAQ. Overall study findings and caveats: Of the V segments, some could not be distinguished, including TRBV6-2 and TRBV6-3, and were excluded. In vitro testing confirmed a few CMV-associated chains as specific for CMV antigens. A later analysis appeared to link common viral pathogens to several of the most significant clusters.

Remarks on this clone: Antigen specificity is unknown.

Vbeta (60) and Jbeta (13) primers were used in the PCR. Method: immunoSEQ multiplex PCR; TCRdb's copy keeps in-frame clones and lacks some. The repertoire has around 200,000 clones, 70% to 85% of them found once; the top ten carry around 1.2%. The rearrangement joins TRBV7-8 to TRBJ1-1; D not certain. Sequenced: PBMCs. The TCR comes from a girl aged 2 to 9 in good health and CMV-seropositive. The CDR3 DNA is TGTGCCAGCAGCTTGTACGACATGAACACTGAAGCTTTCTTT. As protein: CASSLYDMNTEAFF.